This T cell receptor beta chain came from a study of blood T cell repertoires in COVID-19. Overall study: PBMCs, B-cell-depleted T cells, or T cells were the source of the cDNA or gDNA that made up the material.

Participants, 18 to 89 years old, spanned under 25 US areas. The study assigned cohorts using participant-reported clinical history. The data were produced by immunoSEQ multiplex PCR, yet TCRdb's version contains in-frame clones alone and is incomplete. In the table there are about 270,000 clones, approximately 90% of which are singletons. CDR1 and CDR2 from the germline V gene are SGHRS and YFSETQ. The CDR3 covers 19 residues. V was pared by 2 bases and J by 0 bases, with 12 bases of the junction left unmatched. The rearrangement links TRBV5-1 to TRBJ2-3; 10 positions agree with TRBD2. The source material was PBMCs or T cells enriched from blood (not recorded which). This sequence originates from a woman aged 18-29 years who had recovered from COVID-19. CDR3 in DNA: TGCGCCAGCAGCTTAAGCGGGGGGGCCGGCCCACCTAGCACAGATACGCAGTATTTT. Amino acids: CASSLSGGAGPPSTDTQYF.